This T cell receptor (beta chain) was found in a study of T cell repertoires in cytomegalovirus infection. Per the germline V gene, CDR1 is SGHTA and CDR2 is FQGNSA. V was trimmed by 5 bases and J by 1 base, leaving 9 bases between them. The CDR3 loop spans 13 amino acids. TCRdb ran MiXCR on the reads and lists one entry per CDR3 protein. The table records fewer than 350,000 distinct CDR3 sequences, more than 8% of them present only once. This clonotype was seen at least ten times. Specimen: PBMCs. The chain combines TRBV7-2 with TRBJ2-7; the D call may be TRBD1 or TRBD2 (5 bases each). The source is a human donor in good health (CMV status not recorded). Some clones in this sample may be carry-over from other donors' samples. CDR3 sequence (DNA): TGTGCCAGCAGCCCGGGACGGTCCTACGAGCAGTACTTC. Protein product: CASSPGRSYEQYF. Supplemented by reference TRBV7-2 and TRBJ2-7, the full variable domain reads GAGVSQSPSNKVTEKGKDVELRCDPISGHTALYWYRQSLGQGLEFLIYFQGNSAPDKSGLPSDRFSAERTGGSVSTLTIQRTQQEDSAVYLCASSPGRSYEQYFGPGTRLTVT.